One sample yielded the 12 T cell receptor beta chains listed below, sequenced in a study of blood T cell repertoires in COVID-19. Clones were read by immunoSEQ multiplex PCR, and TCRdb kept only the in-frame ones, dropping some. The repertoire consists of just under 60,000 clones, with under 80% occurring once and the leading ten covering around 9.7%. Material: peripheral blood. The receptors stem from a human donor in a cohort sampled during active COVID-19.

The chain employs TRBV27 and TRBJ2-1; 11 positions agree with TRBD2. The CDR3 is 15 residues long. Germline lookup yields CDR1 MNHEY and CDR2 SMNVEV (reference sequence). With V trimmed by 3 bases and J by 6 bases, 4 bases remained unmatched. CDR3 sequence reads: CASSFTTSGSNEQFF. The CDR3 coding sequence is TGTGCCAGCAGTTTTACTACTAGCGGGAGCAATGAGCAGTTCTTC.

V is TRBV15 and J is TRBJ2-1, with TRBD1 as a possible D gene (6 bases). The CDR3 has 14 amino acids. V lost 5 bases and J 5 bases, leaving 13 bases between the germline ends. Per germline, CDR1 LNHNV and CDR2 YYDKDF (reference sequence). In nucleotides, the CDR3 is TGTGCCACCAGCGGAGGACGACAGGACAATGAGCAGTTCTTC. Its protein is CATSGGRQDNEQFF.

The chain uses TRBV11-2 and TRBJ2-1, with a tentative D call TRBD2 (6 bases). The CDR3 is made up of 15 amino acids. With 6 bases removed from V and 0 bases from J, the gap between germline ends came to 12 bases. Germline CDR1 SGHAT, CDR2 FQNNGV. CDR3 DNA sequence: TGTGCCAGCAGGCTAGCGACCAGCTCCTACAATGAGCAGTTCTTC. The encoded protein is CASRLATSSYNEQFF.

V gene TRBV7-2 combines with J gene TRBJ2-3; TRBD2 might be the D (5 bases). CDR1 is SGHTA, CDR2 FQGNSA, per germline. V lost 2 bases, J lost 1 base, and 7 bases lay in between. The CDR3 totals 14 residues. CDR3 residues: CASSLSRGTDTQYF. In nucleotides, the CDR3 is TGTGCCAGCAGCTTATCGCGGGGCACAGATACGCAGTATTTT.

The chain has TRBV28 and TRBJ2-2; maybe TRBD2 (5 bases). The CDR3 length is 17 residues. Trimming stripped 5 bases from V and 4 bases from J, with 20 bases between. The germline gives CDR1 MDHEN, CDR2 SYDVKM. CDR3: CASSLQGHPEGTGELFF. CDR3 in DNA: TGTGCCAGCAGTCTCCAAGGGCATCCCGAGGGCACCGGGGAGCTGTTTTTT.

This clone was observed a few times. The chain links TRBV7-9 to TRBJ1-6; D not resolved. The CDR3 extends over 12 amino acids. The V gene's germline CDR1 is SEHNR and CDR2 FQNEAQ (reference sequence). Trimming shortened V by 6 bases and J by 7 bases, and 7 bases separated the two germline ends. CDR3 nucleotide sequence: TGTGCCAGCAGTCGAGGGAATTCACCCCTCCACTTT. Translation: CASSRGNSPLHF.

V gene TRBV6-1 combines with J gene TRBJ1-5; 7 bases align to TRBD1. V shed 1 base and J 9 bases; nucleotides not matched to a gene: 9. Germline CDR1 MNHNS, CDR2 SASEGT. The CDR3 has 15 residues. The CDR3 protein is CASSEEGGGSAPQHF. CDR3 coding DNA: TGTGCCAGCAGTGAAGAAGGAGGGGGCTCCGCGCCCCAGCATTTT.

CDR3 sequence reads: CAWATGIKNNEQFF. The CDR3 region has the DNA TGTGCCTGGGCGACAGGGATAAAAAACAATGAGCAGTTCTTC. The chain has TRBV30 and TRBJ2-1, with TRBD1 matching over 7 bases. The CDR3 spans 14 residues. CDR1 GTSNPN and CDR2 SVGIG come from the germline V gene (reference sequence). The junction had 9 bases not matched to a gene; V was cut back by 5 bases and J by 5 bases.

The chain carries TRBV9 and TRBJ2-3; D gene ambiguous. The CDR3 extends over 14 amino acids. V lost 4 bases, J lost 2 bases, and 11 bases lay in between. CDR1 is SGDLS and CDR2 is YYNGEE in the germline V gene. CDR3 in DNA: TGTGCCAGCAGCCCCACTAAGAACACAGATACGCAGTATTTT. Translation: CASSPTKNTDTQYF.

The gene calls are TRBV7-6 and TRBJ2-2, with D possibly being TRBD1 (5 bases). V lost 10 bases to trimming and J lost 3 bases, with 15 bases between them. The CDR3 sequence is 14 residues long. Germline V gene lookup returns CDR1 SGHVS and CDR2 FNYEAQ. This CDR3 reads CATSDSAHTGELFF. The CDR3, as DNA: TGTGCCACCTCAGACAGTGCTCACACCGGGGAGCTGTTTTTT.

The rearrangement links TRBV5-1 to TRBJ1-1; 10 nucleotides align to TRBD1. CDR3 length: 14 amino acids. J was trimmed by 5 bases and V by 4 bases; bases with no gene match: 5. Germline lookup yields CDR1 SGHRS and CDR2 YFSETQ. The CDR3 protein is CASSGGQGRTEAFF. In DNA, the CDR3 is TGCGCCAGCAGCGGGGGACAGGGGAGGACTGAAGCTTTCTTT. The full variable domain, its missing parts supplied by reference TRBV5-1 and TRBJ1-1, is KAGVTQTPRYLIKTRGQQVTLSCSPISGHRSVSWYQQTPGQGLQFLFEYFSETQRNKGNFPGRFSGRQFSNSRSEMNVSTLELGDSALYLCASSGGQGRTEAFFGQGTRLTVV.

The chain uses TRBV5-1 and TRBJ2-2; 10 bases fit TRBD2. Germline V gene lookup returns CDR1 SGHRS and CDR2 YFSETQ. Germline trimming cut 2 bases from V and 4 bases from J; bases unmatched to any gene: 2. CDR3 length: 15 amino acids. The CDR3 sequence is CASSFWTSGTGELFF. The CDR3 DNA reads as TGCGCCAGCAGCTTCTGGACTAGCGGCACCGGGGAGCTGTTTTTT.